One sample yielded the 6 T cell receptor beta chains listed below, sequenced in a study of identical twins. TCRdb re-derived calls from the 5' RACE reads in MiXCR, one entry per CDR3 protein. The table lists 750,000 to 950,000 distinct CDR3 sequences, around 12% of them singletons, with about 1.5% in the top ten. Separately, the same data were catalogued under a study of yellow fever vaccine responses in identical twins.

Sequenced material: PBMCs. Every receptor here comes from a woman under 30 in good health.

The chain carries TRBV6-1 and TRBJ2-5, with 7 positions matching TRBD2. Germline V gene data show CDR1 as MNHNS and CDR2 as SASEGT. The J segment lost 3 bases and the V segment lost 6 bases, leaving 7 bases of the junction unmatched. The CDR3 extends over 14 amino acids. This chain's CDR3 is CASRKTGGKETQYF. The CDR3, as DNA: TGTGCCAGCAGGAAGACGGGGGGTAAAGAGACCCAGTACTTC.

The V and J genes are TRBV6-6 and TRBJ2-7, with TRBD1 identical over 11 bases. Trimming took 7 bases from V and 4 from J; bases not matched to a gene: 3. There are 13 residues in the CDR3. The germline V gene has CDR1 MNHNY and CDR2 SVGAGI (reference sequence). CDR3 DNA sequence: TGTGCCAGCAAGGGGGACAGGGGGTACGAGCAGTACGTC. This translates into CASKGDRGYEQYV.

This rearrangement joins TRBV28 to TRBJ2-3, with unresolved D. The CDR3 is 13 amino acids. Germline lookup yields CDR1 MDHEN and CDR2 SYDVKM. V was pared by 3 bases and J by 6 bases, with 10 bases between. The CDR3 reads CASSFGGVDTQYF. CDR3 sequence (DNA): TGTGCCAGCAGTTTTGGTGGTGTTGATACGCAGTATTTT.

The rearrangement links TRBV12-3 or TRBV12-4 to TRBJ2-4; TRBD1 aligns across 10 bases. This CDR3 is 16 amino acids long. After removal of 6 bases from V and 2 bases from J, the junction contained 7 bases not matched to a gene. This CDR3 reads CASRPPGQGPKNIQYF. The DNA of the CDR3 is TGTGCCAGCAGACCCCCGGGACAGGGGCCCAAAAACATTCAGTACTTC.

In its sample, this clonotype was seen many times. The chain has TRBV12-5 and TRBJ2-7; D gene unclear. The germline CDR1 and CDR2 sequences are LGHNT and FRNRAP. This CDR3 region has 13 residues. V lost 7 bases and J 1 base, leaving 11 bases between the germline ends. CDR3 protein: CASASRVSYEQYF. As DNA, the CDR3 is TGTGCTAGTGCTTCCCGAGTATCCTACGAGCAGTACTTC.

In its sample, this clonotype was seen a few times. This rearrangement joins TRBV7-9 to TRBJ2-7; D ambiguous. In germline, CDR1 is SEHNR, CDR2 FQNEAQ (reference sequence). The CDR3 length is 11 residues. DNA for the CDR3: TGTGCAGTCAGGCCCTTATACGAGCAGTACGTC. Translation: CAVRPLYEQYV.